The present TCR beta chain was sequenced within a study of radiotherapy plus CTLA-4 blockade in lung cancer. Points from the study as a whole: TCR clones from tumors expanded in blood after radiotherapy plus ipilimumab. Reported findings show early blood T cell clone dynamics, with interferon-beta, best predicted response.

With respect to this clone: Its antigen remains unidentified.

Clones were read by immunoSEQ multiplex PCR, and TCRdb kept only the in-frame ones, dropping some. In the table there are about 100,000 clones, roughly 80% of which are singletons. Germline trimming cut 2 bases from V and 7 bases from J; bases unmatched to any gene: 8. The CDR3 spans 15 residues. CDR1 and CDR2 from the germline V gene are MDHEN and SYDVKM. This chain joins TRBV28 and TRBJ1-5, with 7 positions matching TRBD1. The clonotype comes from a human donor with non-small cell lung cancer who had stable disease on radiotherapy plus ipilimumab. This sample comprised peripheral blood, obtained from a patient treated with radiotherapy plus ipilimumab. The CDR3 bases are TGTGCCAGCAGTTTAGGTGGACAGGTTAGCCAGCCCCAGCATTTT. Translating it yields CASSLGGQVSQPQHF.